The clone carrying this TCR beta chain has only a few counts. What it recognizes is unknown. Libraries were made from TCR beta cDNA, and they carried unique molecular identifiers. TCRdb re-called the PCR reads with MiXCR, one entry per CDR3 protein. This table holds some 800,000 distinct CDR3 sequences, 46% found once. These data originate in a study of post-analysis software for immune sequencing data. The CDR3 runs 15 residues. CDR1 PRHDT and CDR2 FYEKMQ come from the germline V gene (reference sequence). With V trimmed by 5 bases and J by 5 bases, 7 bases remained unmatched. The study, taken as a whole, reports: A handful of TRBV segments occurring more often in patients than controls included TRBV5-6, TRBV5-1 and TRBV20-1.

This clonotype was obtained from a girl aged 5 to 17 with multiple sclerosis. The chain carries TRBV13 and TRBJ2-1, with 9 bases fitting TRBD2. The sequenced material came from blood. The chain's CDR3 is CASSPRLAEHNEQFF. Written as DNA, the CDR3 is TGTGCCAGCAGCCCAAGACTAGCGGAGCACAATGAGCAGTTCTTC.